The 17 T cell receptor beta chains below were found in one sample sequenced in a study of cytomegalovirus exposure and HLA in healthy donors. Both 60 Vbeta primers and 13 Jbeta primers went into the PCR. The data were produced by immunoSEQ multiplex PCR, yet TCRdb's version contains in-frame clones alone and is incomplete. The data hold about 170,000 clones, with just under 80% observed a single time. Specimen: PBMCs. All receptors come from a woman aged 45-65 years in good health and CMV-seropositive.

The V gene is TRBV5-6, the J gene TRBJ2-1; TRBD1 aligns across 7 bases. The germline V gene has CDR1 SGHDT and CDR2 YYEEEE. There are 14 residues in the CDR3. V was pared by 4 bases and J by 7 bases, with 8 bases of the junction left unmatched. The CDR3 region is CASSRAWDSNEQFF. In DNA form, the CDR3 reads TGTGCCAGCAGCCGAGCTTGGGACAGTAATGAGCAGTTCTTC.

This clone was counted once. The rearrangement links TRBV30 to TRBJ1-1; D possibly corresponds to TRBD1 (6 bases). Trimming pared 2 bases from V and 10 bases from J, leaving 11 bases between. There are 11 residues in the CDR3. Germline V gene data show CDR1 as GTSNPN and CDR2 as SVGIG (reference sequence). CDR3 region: CAWSLVGGAFF. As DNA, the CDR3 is TGTGCCTGGAGTCTGGTAGGGGGAGCTTTCTTT.

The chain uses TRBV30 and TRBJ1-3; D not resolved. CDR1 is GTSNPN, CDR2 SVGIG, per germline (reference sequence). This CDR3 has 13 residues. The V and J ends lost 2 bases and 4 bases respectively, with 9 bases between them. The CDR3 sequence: CAWSNGVGNTIYF. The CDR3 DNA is TGTGCCTGGAGTAACGGGGTCGGAAACACCATATATTTT.

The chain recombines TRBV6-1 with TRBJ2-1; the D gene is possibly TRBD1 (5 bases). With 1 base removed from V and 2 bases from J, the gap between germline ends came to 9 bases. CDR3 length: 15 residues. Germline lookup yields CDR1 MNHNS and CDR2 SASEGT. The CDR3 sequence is CASSEEGLTYNEQFF. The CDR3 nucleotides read TGTGCCAGCAGTGAAGAGGGGTTGACCTACAATGAGCAGTTCTTC.

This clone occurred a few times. CDR3 DNA sequence: TGTGCCAGCAGTTTAGGGCGGCTACCCGGTAAGCGGCCGGACGGCTCGGTATTACGGCAGTACTTC. As protein: CASSLGRLPGKRPDGSVLRQYF. The chain employs TRBV28 and TRBJ2-7; D is possibly TRBD2 (5 bases). The CDR3 is 22 amino acids. From germline, CDR1 is MDHEN and CDR2 SYDVKM. Trimming shortened V by 2 bases and J by 9 bases, and 41 bases separated the two germline ends.

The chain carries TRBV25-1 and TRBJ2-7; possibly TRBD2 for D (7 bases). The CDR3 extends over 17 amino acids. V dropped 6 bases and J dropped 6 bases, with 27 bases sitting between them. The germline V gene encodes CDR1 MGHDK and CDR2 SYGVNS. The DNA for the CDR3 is TGTGCCAGCAGCCCCGCGGGGACCACTAGGGGGGGGTCCGAGCAGTACTTC. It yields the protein CASSPAGTTRGGSEQYF.

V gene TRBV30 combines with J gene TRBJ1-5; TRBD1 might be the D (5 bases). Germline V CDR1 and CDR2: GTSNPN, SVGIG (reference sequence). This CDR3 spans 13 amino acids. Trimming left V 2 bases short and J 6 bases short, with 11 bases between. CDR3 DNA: TGTGCCTGGAGTCCCGGTAGGGGTCAGCCCCAGCATTTT. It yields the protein CAWSPGRGQPQHF. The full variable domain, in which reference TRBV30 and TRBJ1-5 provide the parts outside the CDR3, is SQTIHQWPATLVQPVGSPLSLECTVEGTSNPNLYWYRQAAGRGLQLLFYSVGIGQISSEVPQNLSASRPQDRQFILSSKKLLLSDSGFYLCAWSPGRGQPQHFGDGTRLSIL.

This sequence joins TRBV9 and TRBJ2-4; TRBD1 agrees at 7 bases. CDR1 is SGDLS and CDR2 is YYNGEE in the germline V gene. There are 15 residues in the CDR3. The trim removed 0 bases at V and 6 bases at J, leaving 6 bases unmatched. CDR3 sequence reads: CASSVGDSRGNIQYF. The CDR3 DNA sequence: TGTGCCAGCAGCGTAGGGGACAGCCGGGGAAACATTCAGTACTTC.

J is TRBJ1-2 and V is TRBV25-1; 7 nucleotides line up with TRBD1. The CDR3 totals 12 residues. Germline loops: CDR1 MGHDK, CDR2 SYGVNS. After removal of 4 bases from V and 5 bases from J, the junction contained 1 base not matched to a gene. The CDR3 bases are TGTGCCAGCAGTGCACAGGGGTATGGCTACACCTTC. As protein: CASSAQGYGYTF.

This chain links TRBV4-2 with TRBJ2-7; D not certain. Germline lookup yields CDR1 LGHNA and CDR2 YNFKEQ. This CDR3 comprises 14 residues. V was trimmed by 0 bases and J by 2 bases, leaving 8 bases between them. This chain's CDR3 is CASSQDGVAYEQYF. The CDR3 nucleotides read TGTGCCAGCAGCCAAGATGGAGTAGCCTACGAGCAGTACTTC.

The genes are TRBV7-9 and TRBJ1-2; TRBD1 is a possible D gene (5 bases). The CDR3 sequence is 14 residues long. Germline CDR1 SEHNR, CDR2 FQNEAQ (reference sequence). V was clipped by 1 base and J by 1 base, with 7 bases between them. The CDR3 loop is CASSLGGLNYGYTF. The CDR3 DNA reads TGTGCCAGCAGCTTAGGGGGCCTTAACTATGGCTACACCTTC.

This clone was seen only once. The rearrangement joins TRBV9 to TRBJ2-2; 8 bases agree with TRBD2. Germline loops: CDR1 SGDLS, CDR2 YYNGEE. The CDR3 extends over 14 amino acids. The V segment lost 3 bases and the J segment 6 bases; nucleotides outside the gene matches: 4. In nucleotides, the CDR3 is TGTGCCAGCAGCGAGACTAGCGTAGCCGGGGAGCTGTTTTTT. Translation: CASSETSVAGELFF.

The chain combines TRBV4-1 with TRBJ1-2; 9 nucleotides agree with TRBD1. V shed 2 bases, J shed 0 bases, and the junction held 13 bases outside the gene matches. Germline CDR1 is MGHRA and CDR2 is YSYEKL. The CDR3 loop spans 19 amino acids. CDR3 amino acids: CASSQSRLRGTGTNYGYTF. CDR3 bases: TGCGCCAGCAGCCAATCCCGGCTTCGTGGGACAGGGACTAACTATGGCTACACCTTC.

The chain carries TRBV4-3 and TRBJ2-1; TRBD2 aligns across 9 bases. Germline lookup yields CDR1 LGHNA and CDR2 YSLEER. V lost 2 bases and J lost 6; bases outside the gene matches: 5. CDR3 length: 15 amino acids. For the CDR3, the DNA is TGCGCCAGCAGCCAACTAGCGGGACCCTCCAATGAGCAGTTCTTC. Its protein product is CASSQLAGPSNEQFF.

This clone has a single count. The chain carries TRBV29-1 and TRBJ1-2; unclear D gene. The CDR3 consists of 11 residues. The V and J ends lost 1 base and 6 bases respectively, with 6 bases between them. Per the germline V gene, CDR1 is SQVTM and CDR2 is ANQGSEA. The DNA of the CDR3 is TGCAGCGTTGAAGCCCCCGATGGCTACACCTTC. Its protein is CSVEAPDGYTF.

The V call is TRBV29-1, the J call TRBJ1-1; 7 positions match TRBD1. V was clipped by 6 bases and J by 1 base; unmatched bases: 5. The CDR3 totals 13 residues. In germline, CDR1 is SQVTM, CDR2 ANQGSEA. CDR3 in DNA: TGCAGCGTCCTTAGGGGGCGGAACACTGAAGCTTTCTTT. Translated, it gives CSVLRGRNTEAFF.

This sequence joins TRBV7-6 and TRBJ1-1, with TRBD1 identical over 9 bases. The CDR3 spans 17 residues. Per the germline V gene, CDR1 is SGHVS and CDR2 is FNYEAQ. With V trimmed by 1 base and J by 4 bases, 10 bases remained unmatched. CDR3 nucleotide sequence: TGTGCCAGCAGCTTAGTAGGGGGGACAGGGTACGCCACTGAAGCTTTCTTT. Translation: CASSLVGGTGYATEAFF.